This TCR beta chain was obtained from a study of CD8 T cell repertoires and HIV-1 epitope variants (dated by TCRdb to the early 2020s). About the investigation overall: In separate culture wells, T cells were stimulated with each of twenty-five peptides that represented autologous and known Gag and Nef epitope variants. The control conditions were a CMV, EBV and flu peptide pool, the Ebola AY9 epitope as a negative control, and a well with no peptide. The epitopes tested were three Gag epitope families plus Nef HW9 and YT9. T cells were enriched using the EasySep Human T Cell Enrichment Kit and then co-cultured with an equal number of autologous T cell-negative cells acting as antigen-presenting cells. The cultures were grown for roughly nine days in IMDM with gentamicin, and half of the media was changed on days 3 and 7 with IL-2, IL-7 and IL-15 added. An aliquot of 1M T cells was saved as an uncultured baseline condition, separate from the roughly 83 T cell cultures. A total of some 83 T cell cultures were run, with each culture condition done in triplicate except for one peptide, which was done in duplicate.

This clone has just a few counts. The specificity of this receptor is unknown. Base qualities are not recorded, but no much larger clone differs from it by a single base. Taken from the germline V gene, the CDR1 and CDR2 loops are SNHLY and FYNNEI. Trimming removed 8 bases from V and 6 bases from J, leaving 10 bases between the germline ends. Including the terminal cysteine and phenylalanine, the CDR3 comprises 12 residues. Here the CDR3 DNA is all that survives: 36 bases in frame from base 1. The EasySep Human CD8+ T Cell Enrichment Kit was used on day 10 to isolate CD8+ T cells from every culture. The immunoSEQ platform was used to sequence TCR beta CDR3 regions at survey depth. The QIAamp DNA micro kit was used to extract genomic DNA from every cultured and uncultured CD8+ T cell population. In the paper's pipeline: Samples with fewer than 5,000 productive reads were excluded, which removed about 6.5% of the roughly 80 HIV peptide-stimulated cultures. Sequences were trimmed to CDR3 by a MANAFEST web app, and nonproductive sequences, CDR3s under 5 amino acids, and sequences not starting with C or ending with F/W were removed. To count as antigen-specific, a clonotype had to be expanded in at least 2 of 3 replicates compared with the no-peptide control at FDR 0.01, and only within one epitope family. A specific clonotype also had to show a frequency at least fivefold higher than in wells stimulated with peptides from other epitope families. TCRdb provides this immuneACCESS table in a form limited to in-frame rearrangements. Some clones are lacking; in checked studies, under half of them reflect an unresolved V gene, and why the rest are absent is not known. V and J calls plus clone size are reproduced from that table; the DNA served to infer D and trimming. Across this sample there are 6,000 to 8,000 clones, with 65% seen only once. Around 45% of the sample is in the top ten clones.

Points the paper makes about the study in general: The assay identified only TCR beta chains and indicated proliferation to antigen, not T cell function or cytokine profile. Five or six clonotypes recognized the Nef KF9 family and one the HW9 family, with no responses to the TAALDMSHF plasma variant. Fewer than 10 antigen-specific TCR beta clonotypes were identified, and about 6 of them appeared cross-reactive for autologous or known escape epitope variants.

This sequence was found in a male donor with HIV. The material sequenced was cultured CD8+ T cells derived from PBMCs. This chain is built from TRBV2 and TRBJ2-2; too little of a D gene remains to name it. The bases are TGTGCCAGCGGCCCAGCGCCCGGGGAGCTGTTTTTT. This yields the protein CASGPAPGELFF.